This TCR beta chain emerged from a study of blood T cell repertoires in COVID-19. For the study at large: The origin of the acute and convalescent COVID-19 samples was the United States, Italy and Spain. PBMCs, B-cell-depleted T cells, or T cells provided the cDNA or gDNA that made up the material.

In the original processing: Using reference gene primer amplification, nucleated cell counts were estimated. TCRdb's table, derived via immunoSEQ multiplex PCR, lists solely in-frame clones and lacks some. V and J calls and clone size come straight from that table; D and trimming were deduced from the DNA. This table has around 130,000 clones, approximately 84% appearing once. V gave up 2 bases and J gave up 7 bases, with 16 bases separating them. There are 15 residues in the CDR3. Per germline, CDR1 SGHRS and CDR2 YFSETQ. The clonotype comes from a woman aged 80 or over with acute or convalescent COVID-19. The genes are TRBV5-1 and TRBJ2-1; D is possibly TRBD2 (7 bases). The sequencing sample was made of peripheral blood. The CDR3 nucleotides are TGCGCCAGCAGCTTACGGACTAGGGGGGGAAATGAGCAGTTCTTC. Its translation is CASSLRTRGGNEQFF.